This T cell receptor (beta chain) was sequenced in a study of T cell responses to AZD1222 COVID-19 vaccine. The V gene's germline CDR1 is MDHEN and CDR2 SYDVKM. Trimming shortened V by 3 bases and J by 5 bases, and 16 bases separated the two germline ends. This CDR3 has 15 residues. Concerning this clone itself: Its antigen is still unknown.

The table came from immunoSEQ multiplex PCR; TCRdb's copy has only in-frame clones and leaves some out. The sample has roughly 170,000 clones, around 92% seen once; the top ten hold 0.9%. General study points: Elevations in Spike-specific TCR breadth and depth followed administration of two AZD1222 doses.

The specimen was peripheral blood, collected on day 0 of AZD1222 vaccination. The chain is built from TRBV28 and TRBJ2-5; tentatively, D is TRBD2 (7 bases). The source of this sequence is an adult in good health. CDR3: CASSFEGGRMETQYF. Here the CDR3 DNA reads TGTGCCAGCAGTTTTGAGGGGGGGCGCATGGAGACCCAGTACTTC.